This entry concerns a single TCR beta chain. Its antigen is currently unknown. Clones were sequenced by immunoSEQ multiplex PCR, and TCRdb holds only the in-frame ones, with some missing. The data hold about 37,000 clones, with 80% to 90% observed a single time. This entry is derived from a study of CD4 T cells in relation to SARS-CoV-2 and coronaviruses. Turning to the study itself: Shared crossreactive spike epitopes were mapped to their HLA restriction.

Study-level points and caveats: Compared with monoreactive clones, crossreactive clones showed significantly weaker SARS-CoV-2 expansion.

This CDR3 comprises 18 residues. Germline V CDR1 and CDR2: SGHAT, FQNNGV. V was shortened by 1 base and J by 0 bases, with 13 bases between the two germline ends. The V call is TRBV11-2, the J call TRBJ2-6, with D uncertain. Source material: memory CD4+ T cells from PBMCs. This TCR was sampled from an adult with COVID-19. This chain's CDR3 is CASSLVGNFLSGANVLTF. The DNA for the CDR3 is TGTGCCAGCAGCTTAGTTGGGAATTTCCTCTCTGGGGCCAACGTCCTGACTTTC.